A single sample is the source of the 3 T cell receptor beta chains below, sequenced in a study of blood T cell repertoires in COVID-19. TCRdb's table, derived via immunoSEQ multiplex PCR, lists solely in-frame clones and lacks some. Of roughly 300,000 clones listed, 80% to 90% were seen once; the top ten hold roughly 6.7%. The sample consisted of peripheral blood. Receptors were obtained from a man between 18 and 29 years old who had recovered from COVID-19.

CDR3 in DNA: TGTGCCAGTAGCGAACAGGGGGCTAAAGATACGCAGTATTTT. This translates into CASSEQGAKDTQYF. The chain combines TRBV19 with TRBJ2-3; TRBD1 aligns across 9 bases. Looked up from germline, CDR1 is LNHDA and CDR2 is SQIVND (reference sequence). V shed 6 bases and J 5 bases; nucleotides not matched to a gene: 6. CDR3 length equals 14 residues.

The chain links TRBV5-4 to TRBJ1-1; maybe TRBD1 (5 bases). The germline CDR1 and CDR2 sequences are SGHNT and YYREEE (reference sequence). Trimming left V 2 bases short and J 1 base short, with 9 bases between. There are 14 residues in the CDR3. The CDR3 sequence: CASSLGQKNTEAFF. The CDR3 coding sequence is TGTGCCAGCAGCTTAGGACAAAAGAACACTGAAGCTTTCTTT.

The rearrangement uses TRBV3-1 (or the pseudogene TRBV3-2) and TRBJ2-1; 8 bases align to TRBD2. The V gene's germline CDR1 is LGHDT and CDR2 YNNKEL (reference sequence). Trimming cost V 1 base and J 6 bases; bases outside gene matches: 5. This CDR3 has 15 amino acids. CDR3 loop: CASSQGSGLVNEQFF. The CDR3 DNA is TGTGCCAGCAGCCAAGGATCGGGACTAGTCAATGAGCAGTTCTTC.